This TCR beta chain was recorded in a study of T cell repertoires in cytomegalovirus infection. Using its own MiXCR run on the reads, TCRdb lists one record per CDR3 protein. The profile shows about 85,000 distinct CDR3 sequences, more than 40% of them singletons. This CDR3 spans 14 amino acids. CDR1 SGHVS and CDR2 FNYEAQ come from the germline V gene. The ends were cut back, 3 bases at V and 0 bases at J, with 6 bases in the middle. Study findings and constraints: Cumulative public TCR beta family frequency identified carriers of CMV plus the relevant HLA.

This clonotype was counted many times. Its specificity is unknown. This sequence originates from a human donor in good health (CMV status not recorded). Some clones in this sample may be carry-over from other donors' samples. V usage is TRBV7-6 and J usage is TRBJ1-3, with TRBD1 as a possible D gene (5 bases). Sample: CD8+ T cells from cultured PBMCs, taken from culture after CMV antigen stimulation. The CDR3 DNA reads as TGTGCCAGCAGCTTGACAGACTCTGGAAACACCATATATTTT. This codes for CASSLTDSGNTIYF.